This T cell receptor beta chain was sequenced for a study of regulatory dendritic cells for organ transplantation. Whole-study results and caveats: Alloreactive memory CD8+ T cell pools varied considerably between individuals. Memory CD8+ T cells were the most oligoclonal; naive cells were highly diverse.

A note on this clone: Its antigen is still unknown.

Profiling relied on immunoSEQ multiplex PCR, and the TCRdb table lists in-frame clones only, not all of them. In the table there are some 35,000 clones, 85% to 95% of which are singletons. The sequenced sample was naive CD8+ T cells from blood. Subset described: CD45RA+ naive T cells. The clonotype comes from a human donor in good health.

The CDR3 region has the DNA TGTGCCTGGAGTGGACAGGGGGCCTACGAGCAGTACTTC. Encoded protein: CAWSGQGAYEQYF. The chain joins TRBV30 to TRBJ2-7; the match to TRBD1 covers 9 bases. CDR1 and CDR2 from the germline V gene are GTSNPN and SVGIG (reference sequence). The CDR3 covers 13 residues. The J segment lost 2 bases and the V segment lost 1 base, leaving 0 bases of the junction unmatched.